This T cell receptor (beta chain) was sequenced in a study of human T cells and chemical hapten exposure. Findings of the study overall: Expanded TCR counts at PT1 went up together with patch test score, a positive correlation. Expanded TCRs showed more large CDR3 clusters than pre-sensitization or healthy control sets.

Time point here: pre-sensitization, week 0. Treatment in this sample: therapeutic diphenylcyclopropenone sensitization with weekly scalp DPC. The table lists this clonotype with many counts. Its antigen is not known. As the library was built, unique molecular identifiers were attached to individual cDNA molecules. MiXCR was run by TCRdb on the RACE reads, yielding one entry per CDR3 protein. The sample yields 45,000 to 60,000 distinct CDR3 sequences, roughly 9.9% seen once. This sequence originates from a woman in her thirties or forties with alopecia areata. Some clones in this sample may be carry-over from other donors' samples. Sequences were derived from whole blood, sampled in connection with sensitization to the hapten diphenylcyclopropenone (DPC).

The DNA for the CDR3 is TGCGCCAGCAGCTTGGCCTCCGGGACAGGGATGAGGATGGATGGCTACACCTTC. Translating gives CASSLASGTGMRMDGYTF. V is TRBV5-1 and J is TRBJ1-2, with 9 bases aligning to TRBD1. Germline V gives CDR1 SGHRS, CDR2 YFSETQ. The CDR3 is made up of 18 amino acids. V was clipped by 0 bases and J by 6 bases; unmatched bases: 15. The full variable domain, in which reference TRBV5-1 and TRBJ1-2 provide the parts outside the CDR3, is KAGVTQTPRYLIKTRGQQVTLSCSPISGHRSVSWYQQTPGQGLQFLFEYFSETQRNKGNFPGRFSGRQFSNSRSEMNVSTLELGDSALYLCASSLASGTGMRMDGYTFGSGTRLTVV.